This T cell receptor (beta chain) was recovered during a study of cytomegalovirus exposure and HLA in healthy donors. Only in-frame clones appear in the TCRdb table, and some are missing; sequencing was by immunoSEQ multiplex PCR. The sample records around 150,000 clones, 70% to 90% being singletons. General study findings and limits: Published work reported that the classifier diagnosed cytomegalovirus status with high specificity and sensitivity. Listed as cytomegalovirus-associated were roughly 180 TCR beta chains.

The V gene lost 6 bases and the J gene lost 0 bases, with 16 bases spanning the gap. Germline lookup yields CDR1 ENHRY and CDR2 SYGVKD. The CDR3 consists of 16 residues. A single count supports this clone. What it binds is unknown. This clonotype originated in a woman in her thirties in good health and CMV-seronegative. V and J are TRBV10-3 and TRBJ2-3; tentatively, D is TRBD1 (6 bases). The sequenced sample was PBMCs. CDR3 DNA: TGTGCCATCAGCCAGGACAGCCCAACTAGCACAGATACGCAGTATTTT. It translates to CAISQDSPTSTDTQYF.